Presented here are 31 T cell receptor beta chains from one specimen sequenced in a study of T cell changes during pregnancy in multiple sclerosis. Sequencing used immunoSEQ multiplex PCR; TCRdb keeps in-frame clones, though not all of them. The profile shows 100,000 or so clones, approximately 91% of them singletons. The starting material was peripheral blood, obtained in the second trimester of pregnancy. These receptors were taken from a female donor with multiple sclerosis, enrolled in a pregnancy study.

This clone was counted once. The chain uses TRBV5-1 and TRBJ1-4; D unresolved. V was shortened by 0 bases and J by 5 bases, with 11 bases between the two germline ends. This CDR3 spans 15 amino acids. CDR1 and CDR2 (germline): SGHRS, YFSETQ. CDR3 bases: TGCGCCAGCAGCTTGGGATGGACGGGGAATGAAAAACTGTTTTTT. Translating it yields CASSLGWTGNEKLFF.

V and J are TRBV9 and TRBJ2-5, with D possibly being TRBD2 (6 bases). V lost 3 bases and J lost 5, with 17 bases in between. The length of the CDR3 is 15 residues. Germline V gene lookup returns CDR1 SGDLS and CDR2 YYNGEE. This CDR3 is CASSDAGLGRETQYF. DNA of the CDR3: TGTGCCAGCAGCGACGCGGGCTTGGGGAGGGAGACCCAGTACTTC.

The V and J genes are TRBV18 and TRBJ2-7, with TRBD1 as a possible D gene (6 bases). The CDR3 is made up of 16 amino acids. Looked up from germline, CDR1 is KGHSH and CDR2 is LQKENI. V was shortened by 6 bases and J by 0 bases, with 18 bases between the two germline ends. As DNA, the CDR3 is TGTGCCAGCTCGTTCAACCCAGGGGTAAGCTCCTACGAGCAGTACTTC. Amino acid sequence: CASSFNPGVSSYEQYF.

The chain recombines TRBV14 with TRBJ2-7; D is possibly TRBD1 (6 bases). This CDR3 region has 16 residues. Germline lookup yields CDR1 SGHDN and CDR2 FVKESK. V lost 8 bases and J lost 1, with 21 bases in between. The CDR3 nucleotides are TGTGCCAGCTTCCTTGGGGACACTTGCCTTTCCTACGAGCAGTACTTC. It specifies CASFLGDTCLSYEQYF.

The chain recombines TRBV4-3 with TRBJ2-3, with D hard to call. This CDR3 comprises 15 residues. Germline CDR1 is LGHNA and CDR2 is YSLEER. V lost 0 bases, J lost 2 bases, and 9 bases lay in between. The CDR3, as DNA: TGCGCCAGCAGCCAAGAAGTGGGCTCCACAGATACGCAGTATTTT. As protein: CASSQEVGSTDTQYF.

This chain links TRBV4-3 with TRBJ2-3; tentatively, D is TRBD2 (6 bases). Germline lookup yields CDR1 LGHNA and CDR2 YSLEER. V was clipped by 1 base and J by 6 bases, with 17 bases between them. This CDR3 spans 16 amino acids. The CDR3 region has the DNA TGCGCCAGCAGCCAAGGATCCGGGGCTGGGGGGGATACGCAGTATTTT. It codes for CASSQGSGAGGDTQYF.

The chain carries TRBV19 and TRBJ1-1; the match to TRBD1 covers 8 bases. V was pared by 9 bases and J by 0 bases, with 9 bases of the junction left unmatched. Germline V gives CDR1 LNHDA, CDR2 SQIVND (reference sequence). This CDR3 has 15 residues. The CDR3 DNA follows: TGTGCCAGCCGCGGGACAGGCCTTATGAACACTGAAGCTTTCTTT. Residues: CASRGTGLMNTEAFF.

This chain uses TRBV7-2 with TRBJ2-5; TRBD2 aligns across 7 bases. The CDR3 sequence is 14 residues long. The germline gives CDR1 SGHTA, CDR2 FQGNSA. J lost 10 bases, V lost 1 base, and 9 bases had no gene match. This CDR3 is CASSLVGGSNRQYF. For the CDR3, the DNA is TGTGCCAGCAGCTTAGTCGGGGGGTCGAACCGCCAGTACTTC. The full variable domain, its missing parts supplied by reference TRBV7-2 and TRBJ2-5, is GAGVSQSPSNKVTEKGKDVELRCDPISGHTALYWYRQSLGQGLEFLIYFQGNSAPDKSGLPSDRFSAERTGGSVSTLTIQRTQQEDSAVYLCASSLVGGSNRQYFGPGTRLLVL.

The gene calls are TRBV6-5 and TRBJ2-5; TRBD2 matches 7 bases. The CDR3 runs to 14 residues. The V gene's germline CDR1 is MNHEY and CDR2 SVGAGI. Trimming cost V 0 bases and J 3 bases; bases outside gene matches: 1. The CDR3 DNA is TGTGCCAGCAGTTACTCGAGCGGGGAAGAGACCCAGTACTTC. It yields the protein CASSYSSGEETQYF.

The V gene is TRBV5-8, the J gene TRBJ1-5, with D unresolved. The germline V gene has CDR1 SGHTS and CDR2 YDEGEE. This CDR3 comprises 14 residues. The V end lost 4 bases, the J end lost 3 bases, and 11 bases lay between the germline ends. CDR3 sequence reads: CASSPRGYNQPQHF. The CDR3 DNA sequence: TGTGCCAGCAGCCCCCGGGGTTACAATCAGCCCCAGCATTTT.

V gene TRBV28 combines with J gene TRBJ1-5, with D possibly TRBD1 on 6 matching bases. The germline V gene has CDR1 MDHEN and CDR2 SYDVKM. The CDR3 length is 15 residues. V was clipped by 6 bases and J by 4 bases, with 16 bases between them. CDR3 sequence (DNA): TGTGCCAGCAGCCCCCGGGGGGCGCGGAATCAGCCCCAGCATTTT. Translated, it gives CASSPRGARNQPQHF. The full variable domain, in which reference TRBV28 and TRBJ1-5 provide the parts outside the CDR3, is DVKVTQSSRYLVKRTGEKVFLECVQDMDHENMFWYRQDPGLGLRLIYFSYDVKMKEKGDIPEGYSVSREKKERFSLILESASTNQTSMYLCASSPRGARNQPQHFGDGTRLSIL.

The table lists this clone with a count of one. The chain joins TRBV7-3 to TRBJ2-2; D remains unclear. The V and J ends lost 4 bases and 8 bases respectively, with 5 bases between them. Per germline, CDR1 SGHTA and CDR2 FQGTGA. The CDR3 sequence is 11 residues long. The CDR3 region has the DNA TGTGCCAGCAGCTCCCAAGGGGAGCTGTTTTTT. This gives the protein CASSSQGELFF.

This CDR3 reads CASRAGAGDNQPQHF. The DNA for the CDR3 is TGTGCCAGCCGGGCGGGGGCAGGGGACAATCAGCCCCAGCATTTT. The rearrangement links TRBV2 to TRBJ1-5; D might be TRBD1 (6 bases). V shed 8 bases and J shed 3 bases, with 17 bases lying between them. CDR1 SNHLY and CDR2 FYNNEI come from the germline V gene. This CDR3 region has 15 residues.

The rearrangement uses TRBV6-5 and TRBJ1-5; tentative D call: TRBD1 (6 bases). This CDR3 is 15 amino acids long. V was shortened by 5 bases and J by 0 bases, with 11 bases between the two germline ends. The germline gives CDR1 MNHEY, CDR2 SVGAGI. CDR3 region: CASSRTENSNQPQHF. DNA of the CDR3: TGTGCCAGCAGTCGGACAGAAAATAGCAATCAGCCCCAGCATTTT.

The V gene is TRBV6-1, the J gene TRBJ2-7; D may be TRBD2 (6 bases). The CDR3 extends over 13 amino acids. Germline V gene data show CDR1 as MNHNS and CDR2 as SASEGT. Between the trimmed V and J ends, which lost 7 bases and 3 bases, there was a span of 13 bases. CDR3 region: CASTPRGFYEQYF. The CDR3, as DNA: TGTGCCAGCACCCCCCGGGGGTTCTACGAGCAGTACTTC.

V gene TRBV5-1 combines with J gene TRBJ2-2; a possible D gene is TRBD1 (6 bases). Germline loops: CDR1 SGHRS, CDR2 YFSETQ. The germline V and J ends were trimmed by 0 bases and 1 base, with 16 bases remaining between them. The CDR3 extends over 18 amino acids. CDR3 nucleotides: TGCGCCAGCAGCTTGGAGTTCGGTACAGGGTGGAACACCGGGGAGCTGTTTTTT. Translating gives CASSLEFGTGWNTGELFF.

This clone was picked up a small number of times. The chain employs TRBV6-5 and TRBJ2-7; TRBD1 matches 7 bases. The CDR3 totals 15 residues. V shed 0 bases, J shed 0 bases, and the junction held 2 bases outside the gene matches. CDR1 and CDR2 from the germline V gene are MNHEY and SVGAGI. CDR3 coding DNA: TGTGCCAGCAGTTACTCGGGGGACAGCTCCTACGAGCAGTACTTC. Its translation is CASSYSGDSSYEQYF.

The J gene is TRBJ2-1, the V gene TRBV28, with no clear D. Germline-derived CDR1 and CDR2 are MDHEN and SYDVKM. Trimming cost V 2 bases and J 0 bases, with 11 bases left between them. There are 16 residues in the CDR3. CDR3 protein: CASSLLTPSSYNEQFF. DNA for the CDR3: TGTGCCAGCAGTTTACTCACTCCGAGCTCCTACAATGAGCAGTTCTTC.

The V gene is TRBV5-1, the J gene TRBJ1-4, with D maybe TRBD1 (5 bases). The CDR3 sequence is 15 residues long. Trimming took 4 bases from V and 6 from J, leaving 16 bases between them. Germline V CDR1 and CDR2: SGHRS, YFSETQ. CDR3 coding DNA: TGCGCCAGCAGCCTTGAGGCAGGGAGGTATGAAAAACTGTTTTTT. It codes for CASSLEAGRYEKLFF.

This rearrangement joins TRBV7-2 to TRBJ2-7; TRBD2 agrees at 10 bases. CDR3 length: 13 residues. Germline-derived CDR1 and CDR2 are SGHTA and FQGNSA. The V segment lost 6 bases and the J segment 7 bases; nucleotides outside the gene matches: 6. Here the CDR3 reads CASREAGGFEQYF. CDR3 coding DNA: TGTGCCAGCAGAGAAGCGGGAGGGTTTGAGCAGTACTTC.

The chain has TRBV28 and TRBJ2-3; D not resolved. Germline V gene sequence: CDR1 MDHEN, CDR2 SYDVKM. V shed 6 bases and J shed 5 bases, with 18 bases lying between them. The CDR3 spans 15 residues. CDR3 sequence reads: CASSDRMVTGDTQYF. The CDR3 bases are TGTGCCAGCAGCGATCGGATGGTAACGGGAGATACGCAGTATTTT.

The chain links TRBV5-1 to TRBJ2-7; D gene unclear. The germline V gene encodes CDR1 SGHRS and CDR2 YFSETQ. The CDR3 consists of 12 residues. Trimming shortened V by 4 bases and J by 6 bases, and 11 bases separated the two germline ends. The DNA of the CDR3 is TGCGCCAGCAGCACACCTAGTTCCGAGCAGTACTTC. Its translation is CASSTPSSEQYF.

The chain joins TRBV5-6 to TRBJ2-7, with TRBD1 identical over 9 bases. V shed 4 bases, J shed 0 bases, and the junction held 8 bases outside the gene matches. Looked up from germline, CDR1 is SGHDT and CDR2 is YYEEEE. The CDR3 runs to 16 residues. The CDR3: CASSHTGTGSSYEQYF. CDR3 sequence (DNA): TGTGCCAGCAGCCATACCGGGACAGGGAGCTCCTACGAGCAGTACTTC.

The gene calls are TRBV4-2 and TRBJ2-7, with 9 bases fitting TRBD1. V trimming: 1 base; J trimming: 3 bases; junction bases outside the gene matches: 1. CDR1 LGHNA and CDR2 YNFKEQ come from the germline V gene. The CDR3 extends over 14 amino acids. CDR3 nucleotides: TGTGCCAGCAGCCAAGCGGACAGGGGCTACGAGCAGTACTTC. This sequence encodes CASSQADRGYEQYF.

CDR3 nucleotides: TGTGCCAGCAGCACCGGGGGTTCTGGAAACACCATATATTTT. As protein: CASSTGGSGNTIYF. The chain employs TRBV5-6 and TRBJ1-3; a possible D gene is TRBD1 (5 bases). The CDR3 covers 14 residues. Germline lookup yields CDR1 SGHDT and CDR2 YYEEEE. The ends were cut back, 4 bases at V and 1 base at J, with 9 bases in the middle. Drawing the rest from reference TRBV5-6 and TRBJ1-3, the complete variable domain is DAGVTQSPTHLIKTRGQQVTLRCSPKSGHDTVSWYQQALGQGPQFIFQYYEEEERQRGNFPDRFSGHQFPNYSSELNVNALLLGDSALYLCASSTGGSGNTIYFGEGSWLTVV.

CDR3 DNA: TGTGCCAGCAGCTTAGCTACTGGAGCCGGCGGGGAGCTGTTTTTT. It is translated as CASSLATGAGGELFF. This chain uses TRBV7-2 with TRBJ2-2; no reliable D call. This CDR3 contains 15 residues. Germline V gene lookup returns CDR1 SGHTA and CDR2 FQGNSA. The V gene lost 0 bases and the J gene lost 7 bases, with 12 bases spanning the gap.

This clone was observed once. This chain joins TRBV5-1 and TRBJ2-5; D is uncertain. The CDR3 spans 13 residues. CDR1 is SGHRS and CDR2 is YFSETQ in the germline V gene. The V gene lost 3 bases and the J gene lost 1 base, with 7 bases spanning the gap. Written as DNA, the CDR3 is TGCGCCAGCAGCTATAATATCCAAGAGACCCAGTACTTC. It is translated as CASSYNIQETQYF.

V usage is TRBV6-6 and J usage is TRBJ2-1, with D perhaps TRBD2 (6 bases). V gave up 4 bases and J gave up 7 bases, with 17 bases separating them. Germline lookup yields CDR1 MNHNY and CDR2 SVGAGI (reference sequence). The CDR3 has 15 residues. DNA of the CDR3: TGTGCCAGCAGTTCCGGGGCGGGAACGAGGAATGAGCAGTTCTTC. Encoded protein: CASSSGAGTRNEQFF.

In this sample, this clone turned up once. The V call is TRBV27, the J call TRBJ2-1, with 8 bases identical to TRBD2. Germline CDR1 and CDR2: MNHEY and SMNVEV (reference sequence). CDR3 size: 15 residues. V shed 2 bases, J shed 6 bases, and the junction held 6 bases outside the gene matches. Here the CDR3 reads CASSLAGGPLNEQFF. CDR3 nucleotide sequence: TGTGCCAGCAGTTTAGCGGGAGGCCCTCTCAATGAGCAGTTCTTC.

This clone was observed once. CDR3 sequence reads: CASSLPQGGQETQYF. DNA of the CDR3: TGTGCCAGTAGCCTACCTCAAGGGGGCCAAGAGACCCAGTACTTC. This rearrangement joins TRBV19 to TRBJ2-5; D perhaps matches TRBD1 (6 bases). This CDR3 is 15 amino acids long. Trimming left V 6 bases short and J 1 base short, with 15 bases between. Germline V lookup: CDR1 LNHDA, CDR2 SQIVND (reference sequence).

The chain couples TRBV2 to TRBJ2-5; a weak D match, TRBD2 (5 bases). Germline-derived CDR1 and CDR2 are SNHLY and FYNNEI. Trimming took 2 bases from V and 5 from J, leaving 12 bases between them. The CDR3 spans 14 residues. Here the CDR3 reads CASSEYWPSETQYF. Written as DNA, the CDR3 is TGTGCCAGCAGTGAATATTGGCCTAGCGAGACCCAGTACTTC.